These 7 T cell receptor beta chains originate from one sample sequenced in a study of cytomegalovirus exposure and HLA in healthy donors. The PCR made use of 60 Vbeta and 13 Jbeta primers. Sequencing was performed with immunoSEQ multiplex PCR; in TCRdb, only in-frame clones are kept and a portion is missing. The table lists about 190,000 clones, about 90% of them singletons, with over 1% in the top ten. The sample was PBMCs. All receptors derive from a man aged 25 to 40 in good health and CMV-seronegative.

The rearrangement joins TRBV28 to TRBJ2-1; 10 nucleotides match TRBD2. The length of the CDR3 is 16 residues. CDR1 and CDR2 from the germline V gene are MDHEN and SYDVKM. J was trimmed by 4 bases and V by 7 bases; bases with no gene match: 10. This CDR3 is CASTRLRTSGYNEQFF. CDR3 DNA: TGTGCCAGCACCCGACTCAGGACTAGCGGATACAATGAGCAGTTCTTC.

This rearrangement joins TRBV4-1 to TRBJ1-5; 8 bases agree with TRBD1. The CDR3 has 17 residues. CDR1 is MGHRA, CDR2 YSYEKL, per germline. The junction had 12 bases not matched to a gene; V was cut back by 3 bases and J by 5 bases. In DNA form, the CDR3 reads TGCGCCAGCAGCCACGAACTAACTACAGGGGGGTATCAGCCCCAGCATTTT. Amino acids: CASSHELTTGGYQPQHF.

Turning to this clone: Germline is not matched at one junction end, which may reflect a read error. Written as DNA, the CDR3 is TGTGCTAGCAGCTTAGTTTCAGGGGAGATCCCTCAGTACTTC. Translated: CASSLVSGEIPQYF. The V call is TRBV7-7, the J call TRBJ2-5; possibly TRBD1 for D (6 bases). The V gene's germline CDR1 is SSHAT and CDR2 FNYEAQ (reference sequence). The length of the CDR3 is 14 residues.

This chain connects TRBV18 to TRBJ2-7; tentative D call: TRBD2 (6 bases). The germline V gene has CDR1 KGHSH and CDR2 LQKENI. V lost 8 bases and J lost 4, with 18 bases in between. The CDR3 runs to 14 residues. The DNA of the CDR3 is TGTGCCAGCACGAGGGACTCACCAACTTACGAGCAGTACTTC. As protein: CASTRDSPTYEQYF.

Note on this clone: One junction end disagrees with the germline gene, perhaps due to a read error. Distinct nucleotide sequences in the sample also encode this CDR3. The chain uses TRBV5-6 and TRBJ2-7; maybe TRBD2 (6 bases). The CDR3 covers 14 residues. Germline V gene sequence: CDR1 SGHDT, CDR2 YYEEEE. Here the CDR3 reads CASSQPLAGPEQYF. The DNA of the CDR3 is TGTGCCAGCAGCCAACCTCTGGCGGGACCCGAGCAGTACTTT.

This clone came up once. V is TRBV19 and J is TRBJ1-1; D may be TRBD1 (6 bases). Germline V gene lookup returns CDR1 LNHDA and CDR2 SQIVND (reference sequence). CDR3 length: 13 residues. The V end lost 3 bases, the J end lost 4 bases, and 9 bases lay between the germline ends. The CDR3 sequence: CASSIGGGTEAFF. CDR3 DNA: TGTGCCAGTAGTATTGGGGGCGGCACTGAAGCTTTCTTT.

CDR3 coding DNA: TGCGCCAGCAGCGCCCATCCGGGACAGACGAACTATGGCTACACCTTC. It translates to CASSAHPGQTNYGYTF. This sequence joins TRBV5-1 and TRBJ1-2; TRBD1 agrees at 7 bases. The CDR3 sequence is 16 residues long. With 4 bases clipped from V and 2 bases from J, the junction kept 11 bases outside the gene matches. Germline assignment: CDR1 SGHRS and CDR2 YFSETQ.